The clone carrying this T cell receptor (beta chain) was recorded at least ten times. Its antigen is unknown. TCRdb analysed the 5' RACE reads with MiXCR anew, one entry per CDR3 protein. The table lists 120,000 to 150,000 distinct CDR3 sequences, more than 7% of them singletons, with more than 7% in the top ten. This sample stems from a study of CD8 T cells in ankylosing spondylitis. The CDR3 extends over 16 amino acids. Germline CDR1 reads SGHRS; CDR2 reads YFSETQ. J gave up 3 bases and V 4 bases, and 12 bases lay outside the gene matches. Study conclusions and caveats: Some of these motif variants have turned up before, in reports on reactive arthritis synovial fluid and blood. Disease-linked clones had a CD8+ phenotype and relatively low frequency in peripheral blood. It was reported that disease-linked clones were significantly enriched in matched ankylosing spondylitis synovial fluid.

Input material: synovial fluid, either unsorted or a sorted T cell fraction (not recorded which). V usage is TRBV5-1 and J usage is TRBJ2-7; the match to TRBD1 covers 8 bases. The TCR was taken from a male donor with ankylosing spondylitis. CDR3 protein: CASSPSPGQDLYEQYF. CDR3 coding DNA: TGCGCCAGCAGCCCAAGTCCGGGACAGGACCTCTACGAGCAGTACTTC.